This TCR beta chain is drawn from a study of blood T cell repertoires in COVID-19 (dated by TCRdb to between 2020 and 2021). Looking at the study overall: Collaborator samples came from the United States, Italy and Spain and covered acute and convalescent phases of COVID-19. The prospective study material was composed of cDNA or gDNA derived from T cells, B-cell-depleted T cells, or PBMCs. Where available, HLA class I and class II types were obtained from metadata supplied by the sample provider rather than from assay-based typing. The samples were drawn from two sources: the first 160 participants of the ongoing ImmuneRACE study, and 1,000 to 1,500 subjects contributed by 6 global collaborators. The dataset comprised deeply sampled blood TCRbeta repertoires from subjects exposed to, actively infected with, or recovered from COVID-19. A freely available public database, intended as a resource for researchers studying the immune response to SARS-CoV-2, is where the repertoires were released. The sample metadata nearly always contained a de-identified subject ID, COVID-19 status, age in years and sex.

The collaborating institutions used their own protocols to collect whole blood in K2EDTA tubes. Collaborator samples were shipped for TCRbeta analysis as frozen whole blood, isolated PBMCs, or DNA extracted from either sample type. Summary of the overall study and its limitations: The amount of clinical and demographic metadata varied by source and participant and was provided uncurated.

Remarks on this clone: Its antigen is not yet known. Qualities for individual bases were not recorded, and no much larger clone is one base off.

TCRbeta CDR3 regions were amplified from genomic DNA using the immunoSEQ Assay, a bias-controlled multiplex PCR. The original methods were these. The number of nucleated cells in each sample was estimated by amplification of reference gene primers within the assay. Sequence reads were collapsed and filtered to measure the absolute abundance of every unique TCRbeta CDR3 rearrangement. For each sample, productive Simpson clonality was calculated as the square root of Simpson's diversity index across productive rearrangements. The table was pulled from immuneACCESS by TCRdb, which kept in-frame rearrangements only. Such tables lose some clones; where checked, under half of the loss comes from unresolved V genes, and the rest has no known cause. V, J and clone size were drawn from that table, and D and trimming were deduced from the DNA. The sample records 100,000 to 150,000 clones, under 85% of which are singletons. The ten largest make up around 11% of the sample.

V loses 0 bases at its end and J loses 0 bases; junction bases beyond the gene matches: 7. Including the terminal cysteine and phenylalanine, the CDR3 comprises 17 residues. Of the read, only the CDR3 DNA is kept; its 51 bases are in frame from base 1. CDR1 and CDR2 are read off the germline V gene as SGHAT and FQNNGV. Recombination linked TRBV11-2 to TRBJ2-7, with 8 bases aligning to TRBD2. The sample consisted of peripheral blood. The sequence derives from a man in his sixties with acute or convalescent COVID-19. The DNA sequence reads TGTGCCAGCAGCTTAGAAATATTGACTAGCGACTCCTACGAGCAGTACTTC. It specifies CASSLEILTSDSYEQYF.